These 11 T cell receptor beta chains were all obtained from the same sample, sequenced in a study of shared clonotypes between healthy human individuals (dated by TCRdb to the early 2020s). The library was generated by the immunoSEQ multiplex PCR assay. The immuneACCESS repertoire file appears here via TCRdb, limited to in-frame rearrangements. These files lack a portion of the clones; in checked studies, under half of the deficit traces to unresolved V genes, and the cause of the others is not known. The sample includes about 1.1 million clones, with approximately 80% observed a single time. The biggest ten clones account for under 0.6% of the sample. The specimen sequenced was memory CD4+ T cells from PBMCs. In light of the paper, this sample's cell subset or site label describes: CD45RA-negative fraction. The receptors derive from a man aged 18-30 years in good health. Some clones in this sample may be carry-over from other donors' samples.

The V gene is TRBV28, the J gene TRBJ1-2, with D possibly matching TRBD1 (5 bases). The V and J ends lost 2 bases and 2 bases respectively, with 6 bases between them. Germline lookup yields CDR1 MDHEN and CDR2 SYDVKM. The CDR3 is 13 amino acids. This chain's CDR3 is CASSLGDNYGYTF. Here the CDR3 DNA reads TGTGCCAGCAGTTTAGGGGACAACTATGGCTACACCTTC.

This chain joins TRBV5-1 and TRBJ1-4; the D is unclear. In germline, CDR1 is SGHRS, CDR2 YFSETQ. Between the trimmed V and J ends, which lost 3 bases and 0 bases, there was a span of 6 bases. This CDR3 region has 14 residues. DNA for the CDR3: TGCGCCAGCAGCTGGGATGCAACTAATGAAAAACTGTTTTTT. Protein: CASSWDATNEKLFF.

This clone was seen a handful of times. The rearrangement joins TRBV19 to TRBJ1-2; D gene ambiguous. This CDR3 is built from 14 residues. CDR1 LNHDA and CDR2 SQIVND come from the germline V gene (reference sequence). Trimming removed 3 bases at V and 0 bases at J, with 8 bases between. The CDR3 nucleotides read TGTGCCAGTAGTATGGGCCAGTCTAACTATGGCTACACCTTC. Amino acid sequence: CASSMGQSNYGYTF. Full variable domain (missing parts from reference TRBV19 and TRBJ1-2): DGGITQSPKYLFRKEGQNVTLSCEQNLNHDAMYWYRQDPGQGLRLIYYSQIVNDFQKGDIAEGYSVSREKKESFPLTVTSAQKNPTAFYLCASSMGQSNYGYTFGSGTRLTVV.

The chain carries TRBV7-2 and TRBJ2-7, with D perhaps TRBD2 (6 bases). This CDR3 spans 14 amino acids. Germline-derived CDR1 and CDR2 are SGHTA and FQGNSA. V gave up 5 bases and J gave up 4 bases, with 15 bases separating them. The CDR3 loop is CASSPRRVVYEQYF. The DNA of the CDR3 is TGTGCCAGCAGCCCTCGGAGGGTAGTGTACGAGCAGTACTTC.

This chain links TRBV19 with TRBJ1-3; TRBD1 agrees at 8 bases. V shed 5 bases, J shed 3 bases, and the junction held 9 bases outside the gene matches. The CDR3 runs to 16 residues. The germline CDR1 and CDR2 sequences are LNHDA and SQIVND (reference sequence). CDR3 sequence (DNA): TGTGCCAGTAGTCCCCGGACAGGGTGGAGTGGAAACACCATATATTTT. It encodes CASSPRTGWSGNTIYF. The full variable domain, in which reference TRBV19 and TRBJ1-3 provide the parts outside the CDR3, is DGGITQSPKYLFRKEGQNVTLSCEQNLNHDAMYWYRQDPGQGLRLIYYSQIVNDFQKGDIAEGYSVSREKKESFPLTVTSAQKNPTAFYLCASSPRTGWSGNTIYFGEGSWLTVV.

The chain has TRBV28 and TRBJ2-3; D unclear. Trimming left V 8 bases short and J 3 bases short, with 21 bases between. Germline CDR1 is MDHEN and CDR2 is SYDVKM. The CDR3 is 16 residues long. The CDR3 sequence is CASRPGGVPGTDTQYF. The CDR3 DNA follows: TGTGCCAGCCGCCCGGGCGGAGTCCCCGGAACAGATACGCAGTATTTT.

CDR3 protein: CASSGRAHTDTQYF. The DNA for the CDR3 is TGCGCCAGCAGCGGCCGGGCCCACACAGATACGCAGTATTTT. The chain links TRBV5-1 to TRBJ2-3; no clear D. Trimming took off 4 bases at V and 2 bases at J, with 11 bases between the two ends. CDR3 length: 14 residues. Germline-derived CDR1 and CDR2 are SGHRS and YFSETQ.

The rearrangement joins TRBV7-9 to TRBJ2-7; 7 nucleotides align to TRBD1. Germline CDR1 SEHNR, CDR2 FQNEAQ (reference sequence). This CDR3 has 13 residues. The V gene end was trimmed by 4 bases and the J gene end by 0 bases; junction bases not matched to a gene: 0. CDR3: CASSWTGSYEQYF. The CDR3 bases are TGTGCCAGCAGCTGGACAGGCTCCTACGAGCAGTACTTC. Supplemented by reference TRBV7-9 and TRBJ2-7, the full variable domain reads DTGVSQNPRHKITKRGQNVTFRCDPISEHNRLYWYRQTLGQGPEFLTYFQNEAQLEKSRLLSDRFSAERPKGSFSTLEIQRTEQGDSAMYLCASSWTGSYEQYFGPGTRLTVT.

The V gene is TRBV30, the J gene TRBJ2-2, with TRBD2 as a possible D gene (5 bases). V was clipped by 7 bases and J by 11 bases, with 17 bases between them. Germline V gene lookup returns CDR1 GTSNPN and CDR2 SVGIG (reference sequence). The CDR3 sequence is 12 residues long. As DNA, the CDR3 is TGTGCCTCTCCGGTGGGCGGGCGCGAGCTGTTTTTT. Translation: CASPVGGRELFF.

The V gene is TRBV2, the J gene TRBJ1-1; 7 nucleotides agree with TRBD1. The CDR3 is made up of 13 amino acids. The J segment lost 0 bases and the V segment lost 11 bases, leaving 6 bases of the junction unmatched. Germline loops: CDR1 SNHLY, CDR2 FYNNEI. This chain's CDR3 is CAGTDRLNTEAFF. As DNA, the CDR3 is TGTGCCGGGACAGACAGATTGAACACTGAAGCTTTCTTT. Based on the CDR3 plus reference TRBV2 and TRBJ1-1, the full variable domain is EPEVTQTPSHQVTQMGQEVILRCVPISNHLYFYWYRQILGQKVEFLVSFYNNEISEKSEIFDDQFSVERPDGSNFTLKIRSTKLEDSAMYFCAGTDRLNTEAFFGQGTRLTVV.

This sequence joins TRBV9 and TRBJ2-3; unclear D gene. Germline assignment: CDR1 SGDLS and CDR2 YYNGEE. This CDR3 region has 15 residues. Trimming took 1 base from V and 0 from J, leaving 9 bases between them. In DNA form, the CDR3 reads TGTGCCAGCAGCGTACAAGTGGCTAGCACAGATACGCAGTATTTT. Translating gives CASSVQVASTDTQYF.